Each of the 3 T cell receptor beta chains below was sequenced from the same sample in a study of neoadjuvant anti-PD-1 for oral cavity cancer. Measured with immunoSEQ multiplex PCR; TCRdb has only the in-frame clones, and not every one. The sample holds some 15,000 clones; about 70% are singletons and the top ten take roughly 3%. This material consisted of PBMCs, taken before nivolumab (anti-PD-1) treatment. The source of these receptors is a person aged 35 to 85 with oral cavity squamous cell carcinoma.

V usage is TRBV11-2 and J usage is TRBJ2-7, with D tentatively TRBD1 or TRBD2 (5 bases each). The ends were cut back, 1 base at V and 7 bases at J, with 17 bases in the middle. Germline values: CDR1 SGHAT, CDR2 FQNNGV. This CDR3 spans 15 amino acids. The CDR3 nucleotides read TGTGCCAGCAGCTTAGGTGGGACCTCAAGTCGAGAGCAGTACTTC. It yields the protein CASSLGGTSSREQYF. Full variable domain (outside the CDR3, taken from reference TRBV11-2 and TRBJ2-7): EAGVAQSPRYKIIEKRQSVAFWCNPISGHATLYWYQQILGQGPKLLIQFQNNGVVDDSQLPKDRFSAERLKGVDSTLKIQPAKLEDSAVYLCASSLGGTSSREQYFGPGTRLTVT.

The CDR3 DNA follows: TGTGCCATCAGTGAGTATAGGGGCAGGCAGAACACTGAAGCTTTCTTT. Protein: CAISEYRGRQNTEAFF. J is TRBJ1-1 and V is TRBV10-3, with a weak D call TRBD1 (5 bases). Looked up from germline, CDR1 is ENHRY and CDR2 is SYGVKD. CDR3 size: 16 residues. V was cut by 1 base and J by 1 base, with 13 bases left in between.

The chain links TRBV18 to TRBJ2-5, with 12 bases matching TRBD2. The CDR3 is made up of 16 amino acids. Germline values: CDR1 KGHSH, CDR2 LQKENI. V shed 0 bases, J shed 4 bases, and the junction held 3 bases outside the gene matches. In DNA form, the CDR3 reads TGTGCCAGCTCACCACCGACTAGCGGGAGTGTAGAGACCCAGTACTTC. Translated, it gives CASSPPTSGSVETQYF.